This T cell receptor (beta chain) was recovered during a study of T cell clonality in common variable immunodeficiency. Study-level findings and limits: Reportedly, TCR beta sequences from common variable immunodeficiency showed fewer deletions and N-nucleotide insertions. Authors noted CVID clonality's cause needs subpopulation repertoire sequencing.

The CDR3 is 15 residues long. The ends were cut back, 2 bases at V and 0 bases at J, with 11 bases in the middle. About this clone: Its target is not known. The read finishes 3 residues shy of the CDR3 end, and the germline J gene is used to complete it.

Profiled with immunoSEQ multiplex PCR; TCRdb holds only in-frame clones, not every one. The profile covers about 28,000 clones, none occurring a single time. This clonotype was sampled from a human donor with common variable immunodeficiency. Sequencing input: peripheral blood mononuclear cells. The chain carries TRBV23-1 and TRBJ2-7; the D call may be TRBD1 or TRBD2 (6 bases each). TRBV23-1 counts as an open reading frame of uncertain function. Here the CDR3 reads CASSQIGGGSYEQYF. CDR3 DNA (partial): TGCGCCAGCAGTCAAATCGGAGGGGGCTCCTACGAG.